In this sample, the clone carrying this T cell receptor beta chain is medium-sized. These data originate in a study of metastatic and nonmetastatic thyroid tumors. Overall study: Where malignant and benign thyroid patients were concerned, repertoires were compared across blood and tumor or nodule tissue.

No treatment had been given to any patient before thyroid surgery. TCRdb reanalyzed the PCR reads via MiXCR. The sample lists about 16,000 clones, about 35% seen once, with approximately 7% in the top ten. This CDR3 has 15 amino acids. Unmatched junction bases numbered 11, after V lost 1 base and J lost 12 bases. The clonotype originates from a female donor with papillary thyroid cancer or a benign thyroid nodule (not recorded which). Some clones in this sample may be carry-over from other donors' samples. The rearrangement uses TRBV12-3 or TRBV12-4 and TRBJ1-2; 10 bases match TRBD1. Sequencing input: tumor tissue. CDR3 sequence reads: CASSLGDRGLRGDTF. CDR3 coding DNA: TGTGCCAGCAGTTTAGGGGACAGGGGATTAAGGGGGGACACCTTC.